These 2 T cell receptor beta chains were all obtained from the same sample, sequenced in a study of a mutant IDH1 vaccine in newly diagnosed glioma. Time point denoted: week 35, safety follow-up. Vaccination used 300 ug of mutant IDH1 20-mer peptide per dose, with topical imiquimod. For these receptors, no antigen is known. The method was immunoSEQ multiplex PCR; TCRdb's version includes in-frame clones alone and lacks a portion of them. The sample includes 70,000 or so clones, more than 75% of them seen just once. The source was PBMCs, collected from a glioma patient whose treatment included an IDH1 peptide vaccine. These TCRs come from a man aged 30 to 45 with glioma.

The chain has TRBV19 and TRBJ2-2; no clear D gene. This CDR3 is 12 amino acids long. The V gene lost 11 bases and the J gene lost 4 bases, with 11 bases spanning the gap. Germline values: CDR1 LNHDA, CDR2 SQIVND (reference sequence). This chain's CDR3 is CALLGSTGELFF. The CDR3 coding sequence is TGTGCCCTTCTTGGTAGCACCGGGGAGCTGTTTTTT.

This clone is a singleton in its sample. The V call is TRBV19, the J call TRBJ1-2; D is undetermined. In germline, CDR1 is LNHDA, CDR2 SQIVND (reference sequence). CDR3 length equals 12 residues. V was pared by 4 bases and J by 10 bases, with 13 bases between. In DNA, the CDR3 is TGTGCCAGTAGTACTGACGGGGTCACCTACACCTTC. Protein product: CASSTDGVTYTF.